This is a list of T cell receptor beta chains from one sample in a study of glioma-infiltrating T cells. One entry per CDR3 protein, called by TCRdb with MiXCR from the multiplex PCR reads. There are 150,000 to 200,000 distinct CDR3 sequences in the sample; around 40% occur only once, and roughly 5.2% lies in the top ten. The sample taken for sequencing was glioma tissue, nonneoplastic brain tissue, or PBMCs (not recorded which). These receptor sequences come from a human donor with low-grade glioma or glioblastoma, undergoing nonglioma brain surgery, or in good health (not recorded which). Both conserved end residues are part of each CDR3. The D gene is left open where the match is weak. Clone sizes are given selectively: once, few, many, or a class where the clone is expanded.

clone size: many; J gene: TRBJ1-6; V gene: TRBV6-1; D gene: -; CDR3 DNA: TGTGCCAGCAGGAACCGGGACATGCTTAATTCACCCCTCCACTTT; CDR3 protein: CASRNRDMLNSPLHF
clone size: many; J gene: TRBJ1-1; V gene: TRBV7-2; D gene: -; CDR3 DNA: TGTGCCAGCACTCCCGAATACGGCCGGTACACTGAAGCTTTCTTT; CDR3 protein: CASTPEYGRYTEAFF
clone size: few; J gene: TRBJ2-7; V gene: TRBV11-2; D gene: -; CDR3 DNA: TGTGCCAGCAGCCCGGGGCAGGGGCAGTACTTC; CDR3 protein: CASSPGQGQYF
clone size: once; J gene: TRBJ1-5; V gene: TRBV4-1; D gene: -; CDR3 DNA: TGCGCCAGCAGAGAAGGTATACAGGGTAATCGGCCCAAGCATTTT; CDR3 protein: CASREGIQGNRPKHF
clone size: -; J gene: TRBJ2-2; V gene: TRBV28; D gene: TRBD1; CDR3 DNA: TGTGCCATAGAGACAGGGAAGGCCGGGGAGCTGTTTTTT; CDR3 protein: CAIETGKAGELFF
clone size: -; J gene: TRBJ2-7; V gene: TRBV28; D gene: TRBD2; CDR3 DNA: TGTGCTACTAGCGGGAGTGCTTCGGACCACGAGCAGTACTTC; CDR3 protein: CATSGSASDHEQYF
clone size: -; J gene: TRBJ1-5; V gene: TRBV12-3/TRBV12-4; D gene: -; CDR3 DNA: TGTGCAAGCAACCCCGGGGGGAGTACCAATCAGCCCCAGCATTTT; CDR3 protein: CASNPGGSTNQPQHF
clone size: -; J gene: TRBJ2-1; V gene: TRBV5-5; D gene: TRBD1; CDR3 DNA: TGTGCCAGCAGCCCGGGACAGACATTCTACAATGAGCAGTTCTTC; CDR3 protein: CASSPGQTFYNEQFF
clone size: many; J gene: TRBJ1-6; V gene: TRBV14; D gene: -; CDR3 DNA: TGTGCCAGCAGCCAACTAACTAGCGGGAATTCACCCCTCCACTTT; CDR3 protein: CASSQLTSGNSPLHF
clone size: once; J gene: TRBJ2-7; V gene: TRBV2; D gene: -; CDR3 DNA: TGTGCCAGAAGTGAAGCCCCCTTGCAGTACTTC; CDR3 protein: CARSEAPLQYF
clone size: -; J gene: TRBJ2-2; V gene: TRBV12-3/TRBV12-4; D gene: -; CDR3 DNA: TGTGCCAGCAGGCCCCGGGGCGACACCGGGGAGCTGTTTTTT; CDR3 protein: CASRPRGDTGELFF
clone size: many; J gene: TRBJ2-3; V gene: TRBV15; D gene: -; CDR3 DNA: TGTGCCACCAGCAGAGGCGGGACACCAGATACGCAGTATTTT; CDR3 protein: CATSRGGTPDTQYF
clone size: -; J gene: TRBJ2-1; V gene: TRBV27; D gene: -; CDR3 DNA: TGTGCCAGCAGTTCCGATTCGGGGATTATGAATGAGCAGTTCTTC; CDR3 protein: CASSSDSGIMNEQFF
clone size: -; J gene: TRBJ2-7; V gene: TRBV7-2; D gene: TRBD1; CDR3 DNA: TGTGCCAGCAGTAGACAGGGTAAGAACGAGCAGTACTTC; CDR3 protein: CASSRQGKNEQYF
clone size: -; J gene: TRBJ1-1; V gene: TRBV29-1; D gene: TRBD1; CDR3 DNA: TGCAGCGCGGCAGGGGGGGCGAACACTGAAGCTTTCTTT; CDR3 protein: CSAAGGANTEAFF
clone size: -; J gene: TRBJ1-5; V gene: TRBV20-1; D gene: TRBD1; CDR3 DNA: TGCAGTGCTACACAGGGGGCGGAAGGTCAGCCCCAGCATTTT; CDR3 protein: CSATQGAEGQPQHF
clone size: many; J gene: TRBJ1-3; V gene: TRBV12-3/TRBV12-4; D gene: -; CDR3 DNA: TGTGCCAGCAGTTTGGGACATCGAAACACCATATATTTT; CDR3 protein: CASSLGHRNTIYF
clone size: few; J gene: TRBJ2-3; V gene: TRBV29-1; D gene: TRBD2; CDR3 DNA: TGCAGCGTGACACTAGGAGCGGGAGTAAGCACAGATACGCAGTATTTT; CDR3 protein: CSVTLGAGVSTDTQYF
clone size: many; J gene: TRBJ2-7; V gene: TRBV28; D gene: -; CDR3 DNA: TGTGCCAGCAGTTTTTGGGGGAGTGAGCAGTACTTC; CDR3 protein: CASSFWGSEQYF
clone size: -; J gene: TRBJ2-1; V gene: TRBV6-2/TRBV6-3; D gene: -; CDR3 DNA: TGTGCCAGCAGTCGACCCGGGACCTTCAATGGGCAGTTCTTC; CDR3 protein: CASSRPGTFNGQFF
clone size: -; J gene: TRBJ2-7; V gene: TRBV28; D gene: -; CDR3 DNA: TGTGCCAGCGGATTAGGACTGGACTCATACGAGCAGTACTTC; CDR3 protein: CASGLGLDSYEQYF
clone size: many; J gene: TRBJ1-4; V gene: TRBV2; D gene: -; CDR3 DNA: TGTGCCAGCAGTGAATTTGATCCGGGAAAACTGTTTTTT; CDR3 protein: CASSEFDPGKLFF
clone size: -; J gene: TRBJ1-1; V gene: TRBV6-2/TRBV6-3; D gene: TRBD1; CDR3 DNA: TGTGCCAGCACTTCCGACAGGGGTCATACGAACACTGAAGCTTTCTTT; CDR3 protein: CASTSDRGHTNTEAFF
clone size: -; J gene: TRBJ1-1; V gene: TRBV5-4; D gene: -; CDR3 DNA: TGTGCCAGCAGCTTGAATACGGGGGGGAACACTGAAGCTTTCTTT; CDR3 protein: CASSLNTGGNTEAFF
clone size: -; J gene: TRBJ2-1; V gene: TRBV6-5; D gene: TRBD2; CDR3 DNA: TGTGGCAGCAGCATCCCTACTAGCGGGAGGCGGTATGAGCAGTTCTTC; CDR3 protein: CGSSIPTSGRRYEQFF
clone size: many; J gene: TRBJ2-7; V gene: TRBV7-3; D gene: -; CDR3 DNA: TGTGCCAGCAAGACCGAGCAGTACTTC; CDR3 protein: CASKTEQYF
clone size: -; J gene: TRBJ2-7; V gene: TRBV6-1; D gene: TRBD1; CDR3 DNA: TGTGCCGGCAGTGACCGACCCCGTGGGGCAGGGGGACAGACCTACGAGCAGTACTTC; CDR3 protein: CAGSDRPRGAGGQTYEQYF
clone size: many; J gene: TRBJ2-3; V gene: TRBV20-1; D gene: TRBD2; CDR3 DNA: TGCAGTGCTACGACGGGACTAGCGCCCACAGATACGCAGTATTTT; CDR3 protein: CSATTGLAPTDTQYF
clone size: -; J gene: TRBJ2-1; V gene: TRBV29-1; D gene: -; CDR3 DNA: TGCAGCGCCGTCAGGGTGGGGTATGAGCAGTTCTTC; CDR3 protein: CSAVRVGYEQFF
clone size: many; J gene: TRBJ2-3; V gene: TRBV28; D gene: -; CDR3 DNA: TGTGCCAGCAGTTTTTCGGGGATGGAAGATACGCAGTATTTT; CDR3 protein: CASSFSGMEDTQYF
clone size: -; J gene: TRBJ2-1; V gene: TRBV4-1; D gene: TRBD2; CDR3 DNA: TGCGCCAGCAGCCATCCCCTAGCGGGAGGGCGGGGTGGGCAGTTCTTC; CDR3 protein: CASSHPLAGGRGGQFF
clone size: many; J gene: TRBJ1-1; V gene: TRBV20-1; D gene: TRBD1; CDR3 DNA: TGCAGTGCTAGAGGCTACGAGGGGGCGGCTGAAGCTTTCTTT; CDR3 protein: CSARGYEGAAEAFF
clone size: -; J gene: TRBJ2-1; V gene: TRBV7-6; D gene: TRBD1; CDR3 DNA: TGTGCCAGCAGCTTACTAGACAGGGGAGACTACAATGAGCAGCTCTTC; CDR3 protein: CASSLLDRGDYNEQLF
clone size: -; J gene: TRBJ2-4; V gene: TRBV7-9; D gene: -; CDR3 DNA: TGTGCCAGCAGCTTAGACGACTTCAATAACATTCAGTACTTC; CDR3 protein: CASSLDDFNNIQYF
clone size: few; J gene: TRBJ2-3; V gene: TRBV4-2; D gene: TRBD1; CDR3 DNA: TGTGCCAGCAGCCAAGATCAATATACCGGGACAGGCGACCCCCTTAGCACAGATACGCAGTATTTT; CDR3 protein: CASSQDQYTGTGDPLSTDTQYF
clone size: many; J gene: TRBJ2-1; V gene: TRBV10-3; D gene: TRBD1; CDR3 DNA: TGTGCCATCAGTGGGGGACAGGGAAACAATGAGCAGTTCTTC; CDR3 protein: CAISGGQGNNEQFF
clone size: -; J gene: TRBJ1-4; V gene: TRBV18; D gene: TRBD1; CDR3 DNA: TGTGCCAGCTCAGAACCGGGACAGGGGAATGAAAAACTGTTTTTT; CDR3 protein: CASSEPGQGNEKLFF
clone size: -; J gene: TRBJ2-7; V gene: TRBV28; D gene: TRBD2; CDR3 DNA: TGTGCCAGCAGTTTATATTCTAGCGGGAGCGTCGTCGGGGAGCAGTACTTC; CDR3 protein: CASSLYSSGSVVGEQYF
clone size: -; J gene: TRBJ2-1; V gene: TRBV19; D gene: TRBD2; CDR3 DNA: TGTGCCAGTAGTATAGGGACTAGCAATGAGCAGTTCTTC; CDR3 protein: CASSIGTSNEQFF
clone size: many; J gene: TRBJ1-5; V gene: TRBV2; D gene: -; CDR3 DNA: TGTGCCAGCAGCGGGGGAAGGAATCAGCCCCAGCATTTT; CDR3 protein: CASSGGRNQPQHF
clone size: few; J gene: TRBJ1-2; V gene: TRBV12-3/TRBV12-4; D gene: -; CDR3 DNA: TGTGCCAGCAGTCAGGGGCCCTACTATGGCTACACCTTC; CDR3 protein: CASSQGPYYGYTF
clone size: many; J gene: TRBJ2-1; V gene: TRBV6-1; D gene: -; CDR3 DNA: TGTGCCAGCAGTCCCACAGGTAATGAGCAGTTCTTC; CDR3 protein: CASSPTGNEQFF
clone size: once; J gene: TRBJ2-3; V gene: TRBV6-2/TRBV6-3; D gene: TRBD2; CDR3 DNA: TGTGCCAGCAGTTATCTAGCGGGAGGCCCCAAAGATACGGAGTATTTT; CDR3 protein: CASSYLAGGPKDTEYF
clone size: many; J gene: TRBJ1-5; V gene: TRBV2; D gene: -; CDR3 DNA: TGTGCCAGCAGTGGGACCGTTTATCAGCCCCAGCATTTT; CDR3 protein: CASSGTVYQPQHF
clone size: few; J gene: TRBJ2-5; V gene: TRBV24-1; D gene: TRBD1; CDR3 DNA: TGTGCCACCAGTGATCTTCGGGACAGCCAAGAGACCCAGTACTTC; CDR3 protein: CATSDLRDSQETQYF
clone size: many; J gene: TRBJ2-1; V gene: TRBV28; D gene: -; CDR3 DNA: TGTGCCAGCAGCCCAGAAGATGAGCAGTTCTTC; CDR3 protein: CASSPEDEQFF
clone size: few; J gene: TRBJ2-1; V gene: TRBV5-1; D gene: TRBD2; CDR3 DNA: TGCGCCGGCTCTAGCGGGAGGGCCAATGAGCAGTTCTTC; CDR3 protein: CAGSSGRANEQFF
clone size: many; J gene: TRBJ2-7; V gene: TRBV20-1; D gene: TRBD2; CDR3 DNA: TGCAGTGCTAGTACAGGACTAGCGGAACTCTACGAGCAGTACTTC; CDR3 protein: CSASTGLAELYEQYF
clone size: many; J gene: TRBJ2-1; V gene: TRBV5-1; D gene: -; CDR3 DNA: TGCGCCAGCAGCTCAACTACGTACGAGCAGTTCTTC; CDR3 protein: CASSSTTYEQFF